This T cell receptor (beta chain) was recorded in a study of blood T cell repertoires in COVID-19 (dated by TCRdb to 2018 to 2020). For the wider study: The collaborator samples originated in the United States, Italy and Spain and spanned the acute and convalescent phases of COVID-19. The prospective study material was composed of cDNA or gDNA derived from T cells, B-cell-depleted T cells, or PBMCs. Deeply sampled blood TCRbeta repertoires from subjects exposed to, actively infected with, or recovered from COVID-19 were included in the dataset. The repertoires were made available in a free public database intended to serve as a resource for research on the immune response to SARS-CoV-2. The samples were drawn from the first 160 participants of the ongoing ImmuneRACE study and from 1,254 subjects provided by 6 global collaborators. Sample metadata almost always included a de-identified subject ID, COVID-19 status, age in years and sex. HLA class I and class II types, where available, came from metadata supplied by the sample provider rather than from assay-based typing.

Points the paper makes about the study in general: How much clinical and demographic metadata was included differed by source and by participant, and the metadata was provided uncurated.

Points on this clone: The antigen it recognizes is unknown. No per-base quality is available; no much larger clone lies one base away.

Including cysteine and phenylalanine, the CDR3 has 16 amino acids. CDR3 DNA is the only sequence kept; it has 48 bases, read in frame from the first base. From a lookup of the germline V gene (reference sequence), CDR1 and CDR2 are LNHNV and YYDKDF. After removal of 5 bases from V and 0 bases from J, the junction retains 4 bases not matched to a gene. Each collaborating institution followed its own protocols to collect whole blood in K2EDTA tubes. Collaborator samples were shipped for TCRbeta analysis as frozen whole blood, isolated PBMCs, or DNA extracted from either sample type. TCRbeta CDR3 regions were amplified from genomic DNA using the immunoSEQ Assay, a bias-controlled multiplex PCR. Per the authors' processing: Within the assay, amplification of reference gene primers was used to estimate how many nucleated cells each sample contained. To quantify the absolute abundance of each unique TCRbeta CDR3 rearrangement, sequence reads were collapsed and filtered. For each sample, productive Simpson clonality was calculated as the square root of Simpson's diversity index across productive rearrangements. In its TCRdb copy, this immuneACCESS table keeps in-frame sequences only and misses some clones. Where compared with another copy, unresolved V genes explain less than half of these, and the others have no known cause. For V, J and clone size, that table is used; D and trimming come from the DNA. The sample has around 280,000 clones on record, 85% of them singletons. The top ten clonotypes cover approximately 4.1% of the sample.

Sequenced input: peripheral blood. Here the chain combines TRBV15 and TRBJ2-7; 13 middle bases align to TRBD2. The source is a woman aged 45-65 years with active or convalescent COVID-19. The base sequence is TGTGCCACCAGCCCGCGGACTAGCGGGAGCTCCTACGAGCAGTACTTC. It translates to CATSPRTSGSSYEQYF.